This T cell receptor beta chain was identified in a study of sequential checkpoint blockade in melanoma. Study-level information: First-line arms were nivolumab then ipilimumab, or the reverse, randomized 1:1.

The protocol was immunoSEQ multiplex PCR, while the TCRdb copy is restricted to in-frame clones and leaves out a portion. The sample lists approximately 12,000 clones, around 65% occurring once. CDR3 length: 13 residues. The germline V gene has CDR1 MNHEY and CDR2 SVGAGI. The V and J ends lost 4 bases and 5 bases, in that order; junction bases with no gene match: 3. Treatment described: randomized to nivolumab then ipilimumab (arm A) or the reverse (arm B). None of the patients previously received DNA-damaging chemotherapy. From thawed PBMCs, live CD3+CD8+ cells negative for CD19 and CD56 were sorted.

This receptor was taken from a human donor with melanoma. The sequences come from CD8+ T cells sorted from blood (inferred from file names), collected from a patient given nivolumab and ipilimumab in sequence. This chain joins TRBV6-5 and TRBJ2-7; TRBD1 matches at 9 bases. The CDR3 DNA reads TGTGCCAGCAGTTTTGGGACAGGGAACGAGCAGTACTTC. It specifies CASSFGTGNEQYF.